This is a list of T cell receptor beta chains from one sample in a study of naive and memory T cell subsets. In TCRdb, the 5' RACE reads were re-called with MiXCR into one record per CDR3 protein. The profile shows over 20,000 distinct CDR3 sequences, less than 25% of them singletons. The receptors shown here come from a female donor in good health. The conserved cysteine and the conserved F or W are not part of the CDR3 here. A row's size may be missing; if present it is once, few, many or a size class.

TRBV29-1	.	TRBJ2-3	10	SVESPGDTQY
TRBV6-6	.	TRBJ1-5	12	ASSSSQTNQPQH
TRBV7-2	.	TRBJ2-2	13	ASSPRAVNTGELF
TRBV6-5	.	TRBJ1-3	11	ASRRGHGNTIY
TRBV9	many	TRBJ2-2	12	ASSVALYTGELF
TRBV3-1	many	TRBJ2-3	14	ASSSLAGGGTDTQY
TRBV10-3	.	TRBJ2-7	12	AIRGLGAVYEQY
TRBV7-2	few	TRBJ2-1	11	ASSFMGWNEQF
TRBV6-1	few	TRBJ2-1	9	ASRGMVEQF
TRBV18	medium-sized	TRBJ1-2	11	ASSPQGDYGYT
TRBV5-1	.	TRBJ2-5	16	ASSLERTSGGLQETQY
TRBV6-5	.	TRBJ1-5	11	ASRHRSNQPQH
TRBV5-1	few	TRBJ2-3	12	ASSVAGTTDTQY
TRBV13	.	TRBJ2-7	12	ASSLGVSSYEQY
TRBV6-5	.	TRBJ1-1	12	ASSPGGLNTEAF
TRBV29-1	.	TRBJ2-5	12	SVEKASGAETQY
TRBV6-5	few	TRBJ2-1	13	ASSYSSGSYNEQF
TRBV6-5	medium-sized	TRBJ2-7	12	ASKTQGASYEQY
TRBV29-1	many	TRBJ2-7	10	SVLGVSSEQY
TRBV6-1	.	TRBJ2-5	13	ASSELAGDQETQY
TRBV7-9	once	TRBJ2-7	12	ASSPRGRDYEQY
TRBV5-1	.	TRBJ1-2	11	ASSRDRGGGYT
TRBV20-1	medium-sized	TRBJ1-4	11	SARRSSNEKLF
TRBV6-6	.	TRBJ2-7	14	ASSELSGPLRGEQY
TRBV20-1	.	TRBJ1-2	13	SATSGQANIYGYT
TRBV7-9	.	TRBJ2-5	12	ASSLTSAQETQY
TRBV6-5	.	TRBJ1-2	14	ASTYLTGPPNYGYT
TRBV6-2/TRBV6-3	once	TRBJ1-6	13	ASSYNRGYNSPLH
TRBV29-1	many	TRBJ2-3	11	SVASAVTDTQY
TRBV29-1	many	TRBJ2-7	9	SVRGGYEQY
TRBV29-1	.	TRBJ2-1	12	SVTGTSSLNEQF
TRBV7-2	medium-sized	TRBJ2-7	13	ASSLAAGTAYEQY
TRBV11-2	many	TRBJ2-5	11	ASSPGAFETQY
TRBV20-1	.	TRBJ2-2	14	SARDRILTNTGELF
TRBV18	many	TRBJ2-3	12	ASSPIDSTDTQY
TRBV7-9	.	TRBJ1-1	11	ASSLALDTEAF
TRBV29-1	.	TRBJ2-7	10	SVSGGSYEQY
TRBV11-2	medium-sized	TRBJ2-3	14	ASSVLAGDLTDTQY
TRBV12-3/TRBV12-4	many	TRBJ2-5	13	ASSLEALRRETQY
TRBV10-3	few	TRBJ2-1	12	AIRVESSYNEQF
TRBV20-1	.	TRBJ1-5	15	SARDLSGQGINQPQH
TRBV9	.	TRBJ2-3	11	ASSVDGAGTQY
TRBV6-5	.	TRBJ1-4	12	ASRVGQGLGKLF
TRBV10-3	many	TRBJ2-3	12	AISGGGRTDTQY
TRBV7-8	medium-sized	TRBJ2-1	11	ATADSSYNEQF
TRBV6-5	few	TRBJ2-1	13	ASRELAGGRNEQF
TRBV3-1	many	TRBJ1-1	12	ASSPLWRGTEAF
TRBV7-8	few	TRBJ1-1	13	ASSLSSRGSTEAF
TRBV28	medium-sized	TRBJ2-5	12	ASSFWGGQETQY
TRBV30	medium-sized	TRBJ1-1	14	AWTLIPTGGSYEAF
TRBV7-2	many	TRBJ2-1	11	ASSTTPDSEQF
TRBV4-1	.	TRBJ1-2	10	ASSQDGRSYT
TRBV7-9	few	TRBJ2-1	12	ASSLASTYNEQF
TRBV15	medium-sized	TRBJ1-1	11	ATSMKSNTEAF
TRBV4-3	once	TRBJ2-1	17	ASSRRTSGRISSYNEQF
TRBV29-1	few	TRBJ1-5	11	SVEGGRDQPQH
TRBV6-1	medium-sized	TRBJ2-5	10	ASSEREETQY
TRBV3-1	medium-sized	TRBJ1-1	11	ASSPTPQGIVF
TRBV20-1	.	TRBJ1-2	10	SATLANYGYT
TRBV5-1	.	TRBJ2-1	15	ASSLLPGTSVRNEQF